This T cell receptor (beta chain) was captured in a study of blood T cell repertoires in COVID-19. Methods used by the authors: Amplification of reference gene primers provided the estimated nucleated cell counts. The protocol was immunoSEQ multiplex PCR, while the TCRdb copy is restricted to in-frame clones and leaves out a portion. The D gene and trimming were derived from the DNA, and the V and J assignments and clone size from that table. Here the sample spans about 250,000 clones, around 81% being singletons. Seattle participants joined during active infection and were tracked over time. This receptor was taken from a person aged 65 to 85 with COVID-19, enrolled during active disease. The sequencing sample was made of peripheral blood.

The CDR3 loop is CASSLGAPNTEAFF. The CDR3 bases are TGCGCCAGCAGCTTGGGGGCGCCGAACACTGAAGCTTTCTTT. The chain employs TRBV5-1 and TRBJ1-1; D call uncertain. The CDR3 sequence is 14 residues long. CDR1 is SGHRS and CDR2 is YFSETQ in the germline V gene. With 0 bases removed from V and 1 base from J, the gap between germline ends came to 7 bases.